The present entry profiles one T cell receptor (beta chain) with its context. No antigen is known for it. Attached unique molecular identifiers marked individual cDNA molecules. TCRdb re-derived calls from the 5' RACE reads in MiXCR, one entry per CDR3 protein. This table has 37,000 or so distinct CDR3 sequences, around 6.1% appearing once. The data were obtained in a study of early T cells in non-severe SARS-CoV-2 infection. Across the whole study: The sequenced material was bulk RNA from unsorted whole blood, and its chains were unpaired. Study findings and constraints: In VDJdb matching, anti-spike CD8 responses were favored while private and CD4 specificities went missing.

From germline, CDR1 is SGHAT and CDR2 FQNNGV. Trimming took 5 bases from V and 7 from J, leaving 11 bases between them. CDR3 length: 13 residues. This sequence was found in an adult who was a healthcare worker with PCR-confirmed SARS-CoV-2 infection or an uninfected control (not recorded which). The chain recombines TRBV11-2 with TRBJ2-2; the D gene is possibly TRBD2 (5 bases). The source material was whole blood. The CDR3 protein is CASSPTRSGELFF. Here the CDR3 DNA reads TGTGCCAGCAGCCCCACTAGGAGCGGGGAGCTGTTTTTT. Based on the CDR3 plus reference TRBV11-2 and TRBJ2-2, the full variable domain is EAGVAQSPRYKIIEKRQSVAFWCNPISGHATLYWYQQILGQGPKLLIQFQNNGVVDDSQLPKDRFSAERLKGVDSTLKIQPAKLEDSAVYLCASSPTRSGELFFGEGSRLTVL.